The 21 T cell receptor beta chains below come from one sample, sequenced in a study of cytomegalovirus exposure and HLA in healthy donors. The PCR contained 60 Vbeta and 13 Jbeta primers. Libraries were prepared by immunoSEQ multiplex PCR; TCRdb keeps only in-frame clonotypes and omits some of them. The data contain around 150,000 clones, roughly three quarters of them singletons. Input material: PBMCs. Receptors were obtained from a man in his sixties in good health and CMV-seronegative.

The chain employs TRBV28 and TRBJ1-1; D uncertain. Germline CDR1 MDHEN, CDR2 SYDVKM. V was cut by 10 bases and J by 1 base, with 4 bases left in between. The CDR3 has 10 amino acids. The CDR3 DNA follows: TGTGCCACAGGGAACACTGAAGCTTTCTTT. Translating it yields CATGNTEAFF.

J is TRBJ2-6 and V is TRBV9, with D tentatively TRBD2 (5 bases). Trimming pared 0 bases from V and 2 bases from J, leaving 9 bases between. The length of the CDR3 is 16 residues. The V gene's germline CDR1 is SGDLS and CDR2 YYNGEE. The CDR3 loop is CASSVGGPAGANVLTF. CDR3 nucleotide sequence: TGTGCCAGCAGCGTAGGAGGGCCCGCTGGGGCCAACGTCCTGACTTTC.

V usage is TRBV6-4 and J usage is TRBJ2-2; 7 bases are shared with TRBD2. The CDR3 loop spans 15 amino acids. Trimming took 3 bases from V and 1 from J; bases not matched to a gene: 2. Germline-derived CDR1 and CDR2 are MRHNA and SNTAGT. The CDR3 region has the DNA TGTGCCAGCAGTGAAGCTAGCGGGAACACCGGGGAGCTGTTTTTT. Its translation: CASSEASGNTGELFF.

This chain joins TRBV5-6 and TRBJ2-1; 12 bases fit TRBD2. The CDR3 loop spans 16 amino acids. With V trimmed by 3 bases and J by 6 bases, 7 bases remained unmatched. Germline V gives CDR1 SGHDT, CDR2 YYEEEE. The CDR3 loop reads CASSWRTSGASNEQFF. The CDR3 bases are TGTGCCAGCAGCTGGCGGACTAGCGGGGCTTCCAATGAGCAGTTCTTC. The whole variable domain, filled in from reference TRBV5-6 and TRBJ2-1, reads DAGVTQSPTHLIKTRGQQVTLRCSPKSGHDTVSWYQQALGQGPQFIFQYYEEEERQRGNFPDRFSGHQFPNYSSELNVNALLLGDSALYLCASSWRTSGASNEQFFGPGTRLTVL.

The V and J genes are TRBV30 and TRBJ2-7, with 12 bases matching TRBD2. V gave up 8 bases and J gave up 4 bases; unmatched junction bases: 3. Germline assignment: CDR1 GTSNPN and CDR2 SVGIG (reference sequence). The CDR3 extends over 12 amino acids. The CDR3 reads CAGTSGLYEQYF. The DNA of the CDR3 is TGTGCCGGGACTAGCGGGCTTTACGAGCAGTACTTC. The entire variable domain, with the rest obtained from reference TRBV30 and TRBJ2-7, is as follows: SQTIHQWPATLVQPVGSPLSLECTVEGTSNPNLYWYRQAAGRGLQLLFYSVGIGQISSEVPQNLSASRPQDRQFILSSKKLLLSDSGFYLCAGTSGLYEQYFGPGTRLTVT.

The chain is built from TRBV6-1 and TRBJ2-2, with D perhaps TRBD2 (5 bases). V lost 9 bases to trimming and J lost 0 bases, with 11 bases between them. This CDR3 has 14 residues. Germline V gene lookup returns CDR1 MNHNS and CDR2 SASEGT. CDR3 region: CASGSRSNTGELFF. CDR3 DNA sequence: TGTGCCAGTGGGAGTCGGTCGAACACCGGGGAGCTGTTTTTT.

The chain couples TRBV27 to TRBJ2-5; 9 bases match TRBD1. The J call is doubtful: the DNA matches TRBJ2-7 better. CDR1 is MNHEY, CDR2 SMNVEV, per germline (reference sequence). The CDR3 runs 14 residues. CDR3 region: CASSFGQGSYEQYF. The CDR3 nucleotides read TGTGCCAGCAGTTTCGGACAGGGGTCCTACGAGCAGTACTTC.

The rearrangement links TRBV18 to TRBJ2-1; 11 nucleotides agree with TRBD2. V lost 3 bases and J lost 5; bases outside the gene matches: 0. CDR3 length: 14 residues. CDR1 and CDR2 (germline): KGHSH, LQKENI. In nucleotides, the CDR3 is TGTGCCAGCTCACCTAGCGGGAGGGACAATGAGCAGTTCTTC. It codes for CASSPSGRDNEQFF.

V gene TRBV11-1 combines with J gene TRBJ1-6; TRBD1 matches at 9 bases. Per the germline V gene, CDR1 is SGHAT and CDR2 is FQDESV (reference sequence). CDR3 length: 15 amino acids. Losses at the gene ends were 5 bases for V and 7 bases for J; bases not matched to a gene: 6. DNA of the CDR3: TGTGCCAGCAGCATGACCGGACAGGGGAATTCACCCCTCCACTTT. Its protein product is CASSMTGQGNSPLHF. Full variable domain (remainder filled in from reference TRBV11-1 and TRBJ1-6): EAEVAQSPRYKITEKSQAVAFWCDPISGHATLYWYRQILGQGPELLVQFQDESVVDDSQLPKDRFSAERLKGVDSTLKIQPAELGDSAMYLCASSMTGQGNSPLHFGNGTRLTVT.

DNA of the CDR3: TGTGCCAGTAGTATAGATCGCCTACAGAACCATGGCTACACCTTC. It specifies CASSIDRLQNHGYTF. The rearrangement uses TRBV19 and TRBJ1-2; D is ambiguous. V lost 0 bases and J lost 6, with 14 bases in between. Germline V gene sequence: CDR1 LNHDA, CDR2 SQIVND (reference sequence). CDR3 length: 15 residues.

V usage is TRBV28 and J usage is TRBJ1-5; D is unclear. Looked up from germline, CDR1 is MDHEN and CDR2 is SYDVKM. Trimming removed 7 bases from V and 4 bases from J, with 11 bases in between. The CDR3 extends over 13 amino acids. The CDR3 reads CASTRRGNQPQHF. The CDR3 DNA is TGTGCCAGCACCCGGCGCGGGAATCAGCCCCAGCATTTT.

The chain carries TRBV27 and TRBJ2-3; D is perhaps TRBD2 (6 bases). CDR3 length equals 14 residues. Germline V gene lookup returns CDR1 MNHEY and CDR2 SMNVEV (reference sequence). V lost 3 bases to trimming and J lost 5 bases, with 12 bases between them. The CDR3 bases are TGTGCCAGCAGTTTCGGAATCGGGGGAGATACGCAGTATTTT. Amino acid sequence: CASSFGIGGDTQYF.

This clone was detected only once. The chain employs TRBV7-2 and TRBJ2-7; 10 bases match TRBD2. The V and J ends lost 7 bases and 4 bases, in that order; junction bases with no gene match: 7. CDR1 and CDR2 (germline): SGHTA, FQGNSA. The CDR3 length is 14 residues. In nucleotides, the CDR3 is TGTGCCAGCACCACTTCGACTAGCGGGTACGAGCAGTACTTC. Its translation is CASTTSTSGYEQYF.

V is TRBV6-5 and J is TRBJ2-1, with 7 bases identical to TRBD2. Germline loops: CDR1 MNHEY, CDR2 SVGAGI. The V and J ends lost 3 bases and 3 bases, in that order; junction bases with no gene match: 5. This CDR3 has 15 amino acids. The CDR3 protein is CASSYEGRGYNEQFF. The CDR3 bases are TGTGCCAGCAGTTATGAGGGGAGGGGCTACAATGAGCAGTTCTTC.

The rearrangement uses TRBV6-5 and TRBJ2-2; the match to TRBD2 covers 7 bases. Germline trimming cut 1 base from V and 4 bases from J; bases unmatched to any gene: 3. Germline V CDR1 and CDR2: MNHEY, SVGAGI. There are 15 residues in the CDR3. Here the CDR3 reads CASSYWRESTGELFF. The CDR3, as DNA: TGTGCCAGCAGTTACTGGCGGGAGAGCACCGGGGAGCTGTTTTTT.

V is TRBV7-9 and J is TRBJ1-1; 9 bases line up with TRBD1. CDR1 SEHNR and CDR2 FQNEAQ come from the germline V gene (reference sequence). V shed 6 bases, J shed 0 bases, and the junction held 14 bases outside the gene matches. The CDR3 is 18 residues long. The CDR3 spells CASRPGAGTGTMNTEAFF. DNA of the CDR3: TGTGCCAGCAGGCCTGGCGCCGGGACAGGGACTATGAACACTGAAGCTTTCTTT. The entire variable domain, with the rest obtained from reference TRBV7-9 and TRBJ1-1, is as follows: DTGVSQNPRHKITKRGQNVTFRCDPISEHNRLYWYRQTLGQGPEFLTYFQNEAQLEKSRLLSDRFSAERPKGSFSTLEIQRTEQGDSAMYLCASRPGAGTGTMNTEAFFGQGTRLTVV.

CDR3 nucleotide sequence: TGTGCCAGCAGTGAAGCGTTCTTTGAGAAAAGACAGGGAAGAAATCAGCCCCAGCATTTT. It codes for CASSEAFFEKRQGRNQPQHF. The chain couples TRBV2 to TRBJ1-5, with 7 bases fitting TRBD1. V shed 0 bases, J shed 4 bases, and the junction held 18 bases outside the gene matches. The CDR3 totals 20 residues. Germline loops: CDR1 SNHLY, CDR2 FYNNEI.

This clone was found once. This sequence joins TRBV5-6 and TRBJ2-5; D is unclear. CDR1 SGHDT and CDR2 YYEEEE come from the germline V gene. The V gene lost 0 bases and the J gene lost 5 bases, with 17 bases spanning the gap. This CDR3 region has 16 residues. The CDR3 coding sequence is TGTGCCAGCAGCTTGGCCCTCTCGAGCGATTGGGAGACCCAGTACTTC. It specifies CASSLALSSDWETQYF.

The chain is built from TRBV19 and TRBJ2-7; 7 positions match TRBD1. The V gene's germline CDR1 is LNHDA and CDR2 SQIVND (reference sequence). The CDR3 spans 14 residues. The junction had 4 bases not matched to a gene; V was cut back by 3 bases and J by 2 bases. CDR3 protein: CASSITDRAYEQYF. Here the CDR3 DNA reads TGTGCCAGTAGTATCACCGACAGGGCCTACGAGCAGTACTTC.

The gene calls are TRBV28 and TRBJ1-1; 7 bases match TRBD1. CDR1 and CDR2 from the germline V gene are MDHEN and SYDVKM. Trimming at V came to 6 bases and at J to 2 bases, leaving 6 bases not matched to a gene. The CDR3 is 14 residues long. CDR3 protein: CASRLTGPNTEAFF. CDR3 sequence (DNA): TGTGCCAGCAGATTGACAGGGCCCAACACTGAAGCTTTCTTT. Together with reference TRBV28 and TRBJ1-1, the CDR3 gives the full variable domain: DVKVTQSSRYLVKRTGEKVFLECVQDMDHENMFWYRQDPGLGLRLIYFSYDVKMKEKGDIPEGYSVSREKKERFSLILESASTNQTSMYLCASRLTGPNTEAFFGQGTRLTVV.

CDR3 in DNA: TGTGCCTGCACGGGACAGGGCTTTCTTGGGGATTCACCCCTCCACTTT. Residues: CACTGQGFLGDSPLHF. The chain joins TRBV30 to TRBJ1-6; 9 bases match TRBD1. Germline V gene lookup returns CDR1 GTSNPN and CDR2 SVGIG (reference sequence). This CDR3 spans 16 amino acids. J lost 8 bases, V lost 6 bases, and 14 bases had no gene match.